This T cell receptor (beta chain) was sequenced in a study of T-cell reconstitution after alpha-beta-depleted transplantation in children. Whole-study results and caveats: Day-60 TCRbeta diversity that was high in some patients was derived from surviving recipient T cells and thymic progenitors. Alpha-beta T cells present about two months after transplant were reported to originate from several hundred expanded graft clones. One year after transplant, T-cell counts and diversity came mostly from newly produced T cells.

This clonotype occurred many times. What it binds is not known. V was shortened by 1 base and J by 7 bases, with 4 bases between the two germline ends. The CDR3 has 12 residues. The TCRbeta library incorporated unique molecular identifiers. TCRdb fed the PCR reads into MiXCR, producing one record per CDR3 protein. This sample carries over 90,000 distinct CDR3 sequences, roughly 7.6% of them seen once, and the ten largest clones take about 17%. The sample consisted of PBMCs, taken before TCRalphabeta/CD19-depleted stem cell transplant. The V call is TRBV12-3 or TRBV12-4, the J call TRBJ2-2; D is unclear. The clonotype comes from a boy between 2 and 10 years old with acute lymphoblastic leukemia, due to receive a stem cell transplant. The CDR3 DNA reads as TGTGCCAGCAGTTTAGAAGTCGGGGAGCTGTTTTTT. Protein product: CASSLEVGELFF.